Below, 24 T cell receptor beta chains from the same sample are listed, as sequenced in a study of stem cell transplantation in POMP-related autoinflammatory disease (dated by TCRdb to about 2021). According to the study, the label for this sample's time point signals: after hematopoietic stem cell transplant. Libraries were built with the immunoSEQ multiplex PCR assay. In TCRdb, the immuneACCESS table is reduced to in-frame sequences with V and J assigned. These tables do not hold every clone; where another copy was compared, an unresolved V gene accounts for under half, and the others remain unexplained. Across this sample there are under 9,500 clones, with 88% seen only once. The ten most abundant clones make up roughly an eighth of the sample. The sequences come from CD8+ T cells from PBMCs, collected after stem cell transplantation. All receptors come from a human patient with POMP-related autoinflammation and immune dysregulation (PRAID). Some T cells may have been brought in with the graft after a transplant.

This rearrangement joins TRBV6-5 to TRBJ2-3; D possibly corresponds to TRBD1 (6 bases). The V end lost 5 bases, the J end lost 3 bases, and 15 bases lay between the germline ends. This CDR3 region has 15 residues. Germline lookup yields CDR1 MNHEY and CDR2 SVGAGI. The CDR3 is CASSPSIQGTDTQYF. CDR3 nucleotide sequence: TGTGCCAGCAGTCCTTCCATTCAGGGGACAGATACGCAGTATTTT.

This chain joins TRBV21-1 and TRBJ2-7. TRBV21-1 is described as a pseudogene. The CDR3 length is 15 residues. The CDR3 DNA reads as TGTGCCAGCAGCAACCCTGATCTTTTCACCTACGAGCAGTACTTC. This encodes CASSNPDLFTYEQYF.

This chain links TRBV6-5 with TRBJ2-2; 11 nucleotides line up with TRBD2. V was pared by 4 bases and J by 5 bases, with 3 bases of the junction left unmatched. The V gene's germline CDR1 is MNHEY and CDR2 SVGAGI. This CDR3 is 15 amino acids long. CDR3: CASSLAGGRTGELFF. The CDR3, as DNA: TGTGCCAGCAGTTTAGCGGGGGGGCGAACCGGGGAGCTGTTTTTT.

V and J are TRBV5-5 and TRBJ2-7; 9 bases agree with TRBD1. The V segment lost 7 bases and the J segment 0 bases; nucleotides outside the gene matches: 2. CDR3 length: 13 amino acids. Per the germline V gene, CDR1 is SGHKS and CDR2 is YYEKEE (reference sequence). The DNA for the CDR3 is TGTGCCAGCGAGGGACAGGGCTCCTACGAGCAGTACTTC. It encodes CASEGQGSYEQYF.

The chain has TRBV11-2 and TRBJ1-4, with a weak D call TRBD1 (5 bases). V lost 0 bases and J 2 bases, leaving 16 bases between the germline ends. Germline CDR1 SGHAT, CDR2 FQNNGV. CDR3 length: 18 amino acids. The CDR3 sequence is CASSLDLYLGGTNEKLFF. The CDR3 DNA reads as TGTGCCAGCAGCTTAGATCTTTATCTTGGGGGGACTAATGAAAAACTGTTTTTT.

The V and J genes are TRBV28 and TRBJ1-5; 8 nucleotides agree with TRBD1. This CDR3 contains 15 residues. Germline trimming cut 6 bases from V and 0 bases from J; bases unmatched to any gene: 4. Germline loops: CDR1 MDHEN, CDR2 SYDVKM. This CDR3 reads CASRGQEISNQPQHF. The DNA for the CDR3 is TGTGCCAGCAGGGGACAGGAGATTAGCAATCAGCCCCAGCATTTT.

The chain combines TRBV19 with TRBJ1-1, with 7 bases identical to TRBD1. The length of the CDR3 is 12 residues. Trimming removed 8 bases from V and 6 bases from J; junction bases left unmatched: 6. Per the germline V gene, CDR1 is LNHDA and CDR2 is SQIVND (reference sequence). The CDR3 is CASLTGLAEAFF. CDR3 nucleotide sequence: TGTGCCAGTTTGACAGGGTTGGCTGAAGCTTTCTTT.

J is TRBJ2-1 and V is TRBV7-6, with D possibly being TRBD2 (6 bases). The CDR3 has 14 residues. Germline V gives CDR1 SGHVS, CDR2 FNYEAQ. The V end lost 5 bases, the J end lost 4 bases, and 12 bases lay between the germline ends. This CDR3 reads CASSPRLGYNEQFF. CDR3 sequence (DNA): TGTGCCAGCAGCCCCCGACTAGGGTACAATGAGCAGTTCTTC.

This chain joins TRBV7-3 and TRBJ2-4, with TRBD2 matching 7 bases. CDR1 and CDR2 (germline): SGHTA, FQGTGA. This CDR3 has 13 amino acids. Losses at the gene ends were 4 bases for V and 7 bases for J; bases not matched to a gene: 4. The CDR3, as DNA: TGTGCCAGCAGCTCTGGGGAGGGGAACATTCAGTACTTC. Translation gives CASSSGEGNIQYF.

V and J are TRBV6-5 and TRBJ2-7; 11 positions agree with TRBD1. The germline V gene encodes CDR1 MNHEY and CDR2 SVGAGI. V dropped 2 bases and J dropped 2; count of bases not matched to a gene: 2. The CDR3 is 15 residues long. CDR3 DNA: TGTGCCAGCAGTTACGGGACAGGGGGAGCCTACGAGCAGTACGTC. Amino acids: CASSYGTGGAYEQYV.

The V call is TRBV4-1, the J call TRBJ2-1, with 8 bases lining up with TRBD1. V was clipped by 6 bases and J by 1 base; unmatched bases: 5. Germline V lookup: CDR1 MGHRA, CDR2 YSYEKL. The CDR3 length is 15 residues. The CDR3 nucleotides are TGCGCCAGCAGACTCACAGGGGGATCCTACAATGAGCAGTTCTTC. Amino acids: CASRLTGGSYNEQFF.

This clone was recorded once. CDR3: CASSESGFNSSYEQYF. For the CDR3, the DNA is TGCGCCAGCAGTGAGTCGGGGTTCAACAGCTCCTACGAGCAGTACTTC. This rearrangement joins TRBV10-2 to TRBJ2-7; no definite D call. The CDR3 contains 16 residues. V lost 0 bases to trimming and J lost 0 bases, with 12 bases between them. Germline CDR1 and CDR2: WSHSY and SAAADI.

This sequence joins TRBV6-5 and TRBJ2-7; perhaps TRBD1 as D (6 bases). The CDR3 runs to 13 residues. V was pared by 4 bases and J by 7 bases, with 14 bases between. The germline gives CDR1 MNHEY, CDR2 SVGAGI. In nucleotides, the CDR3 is TGTGCCAGCAGTTTTGGGGGCACGGGTGAGCAGTACTTC. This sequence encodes CASSFGGTGEQYF.

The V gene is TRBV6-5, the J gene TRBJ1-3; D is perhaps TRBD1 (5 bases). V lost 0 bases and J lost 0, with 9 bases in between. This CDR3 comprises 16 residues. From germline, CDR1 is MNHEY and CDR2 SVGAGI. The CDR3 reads CASSYSFGGSGNTIYF. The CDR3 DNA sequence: TGTGCCAGCAGTTACTCCTTCGGGGGCTCTGGAAACACCATATATTTT.

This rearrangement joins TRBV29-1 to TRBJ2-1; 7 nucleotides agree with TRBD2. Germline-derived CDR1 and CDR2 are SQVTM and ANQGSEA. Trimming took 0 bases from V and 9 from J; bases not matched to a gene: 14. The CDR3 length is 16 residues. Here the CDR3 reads CSVEDGGGQTFGEQFF. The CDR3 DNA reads TGCAGCGTTGAAGACGGGGGAGGGCAAACCTTCGGTGAGCAGTTCTTC.

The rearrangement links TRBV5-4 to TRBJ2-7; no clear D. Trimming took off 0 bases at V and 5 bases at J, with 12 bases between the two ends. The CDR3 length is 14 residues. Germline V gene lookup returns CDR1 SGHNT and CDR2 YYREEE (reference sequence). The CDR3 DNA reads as TGTGCCAGCAGCTTGGAGGGAATTTCCCACGAGCAGTACTTC. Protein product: CASSLEGISHEQYF.

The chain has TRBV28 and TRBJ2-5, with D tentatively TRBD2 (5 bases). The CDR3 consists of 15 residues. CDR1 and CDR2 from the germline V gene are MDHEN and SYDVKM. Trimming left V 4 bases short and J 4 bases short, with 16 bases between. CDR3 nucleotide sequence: TGTGCCAGCAGTTGGGTGGCCGTAGAGGGAGAGACCCAGTACTTC. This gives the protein CASSWVAVEGETQYF.

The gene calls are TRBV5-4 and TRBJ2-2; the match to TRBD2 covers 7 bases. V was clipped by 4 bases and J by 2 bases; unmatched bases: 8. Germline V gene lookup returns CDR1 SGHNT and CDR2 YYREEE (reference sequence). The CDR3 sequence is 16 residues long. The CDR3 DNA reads TGTGCCAGCAGCGCTAGCGGATTCCCTAACACCGGGGAGCTGTTTTTT. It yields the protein CASSASGFPNTGELFF.

In nucleotides, the CDR3 is TGTGCCAGTAGTGACAGTTTTGGCTACACTGAAGCTTTCTTT. Its protein product is CASSDSFGYTEAFF. V gene TRBV19 combines with J gene TRBJ1-1; the D gene is possibly TRBD1 (5 bases). V dropped 5 bases and J dropped 3 bases, with 13 bases sitting between them. CDR1 and CDR2 from the germline V gene are LNHDA and SQIVND (reference sequence). The CDR3 is 14 amino acids.

This CDR3 reads CASRSGRAYEQYV. Here the CDR3 DNA reads TGTGCCAGCAGAAGTGGACGAGCCTACGAGCAGTACGTC. This sequence joins TRBV6-5 and TRBJ2-7; no firm D call. Germline CDR1 reads MNHEY; CDR2 reads SVGAGI. V gave up 6 bases and J gave up 2 bases, with 11 bases separating them. The CDR3 has 13 residues.

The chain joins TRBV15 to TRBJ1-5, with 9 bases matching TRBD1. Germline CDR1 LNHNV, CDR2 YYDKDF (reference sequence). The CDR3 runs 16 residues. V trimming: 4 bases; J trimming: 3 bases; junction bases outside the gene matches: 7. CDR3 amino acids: CATSKDRGPSNQPQHF. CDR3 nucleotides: TGTGCCACCAGCAAGGACAGGGGCCCCTCCAATCAGCCCCAGCATTTT.

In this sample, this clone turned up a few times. In nucleotides, the CDR3 is TGTGCCAGTAGCCATAGCGGGGGGGCCTTTTACAATGAGCAGTTCTTC. Translation: CASSHSGGAFYNEQFF. The J gene is TRBJ2-1, the V gene TRBV19, with 11 bases fitting TRBD2. The V and J ends lost 6 bases and 4 bases, in that order; junction bases with no gene match: 8. This CDR3 region has 16 residues. CDR1 and CDR2 from the germline V gene are LNHDA and SQIVND (reference sequence).

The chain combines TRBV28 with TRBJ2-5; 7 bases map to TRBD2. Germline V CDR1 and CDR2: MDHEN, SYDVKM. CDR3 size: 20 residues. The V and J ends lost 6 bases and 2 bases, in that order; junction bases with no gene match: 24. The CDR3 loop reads CASSPPPRLGGIRLQETQYF. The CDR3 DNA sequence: TGTGCCAGCAGCCCACCCCCCCGACTGGGGGGGATTCGTCTGCAAGAGACCCAGTACTTC.

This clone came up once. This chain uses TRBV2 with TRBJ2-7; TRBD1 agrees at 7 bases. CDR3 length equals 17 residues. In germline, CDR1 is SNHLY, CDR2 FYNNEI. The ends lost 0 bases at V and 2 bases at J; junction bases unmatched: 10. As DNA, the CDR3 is TGTGCCAGCAGTGAAGCGGGGGACAGATCGACGACCTACGAGCAGTACGTC. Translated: CASSEAGDRSTTYEQYV.